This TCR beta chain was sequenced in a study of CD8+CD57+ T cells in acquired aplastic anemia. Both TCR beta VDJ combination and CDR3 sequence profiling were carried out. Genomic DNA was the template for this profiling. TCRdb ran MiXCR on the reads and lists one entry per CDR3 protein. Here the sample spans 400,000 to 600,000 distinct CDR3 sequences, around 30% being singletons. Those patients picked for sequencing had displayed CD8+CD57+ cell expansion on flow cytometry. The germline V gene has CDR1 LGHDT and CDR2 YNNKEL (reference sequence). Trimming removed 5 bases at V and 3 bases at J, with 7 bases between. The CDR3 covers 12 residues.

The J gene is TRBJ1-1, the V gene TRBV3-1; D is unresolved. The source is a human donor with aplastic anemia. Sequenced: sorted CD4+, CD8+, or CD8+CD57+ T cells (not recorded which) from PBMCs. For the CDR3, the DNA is TGTGCCAGCAGCGTGGCGGACACTGAAGCTTTCTTT. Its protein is CASSVADTEAFF.